One sample yielded the 2 T cell receptor beta chains listed below, sequenced in a study of OX40 agonist ivuxolimab in advanced cancers. Data came from immunoSEQ multiplex PCR; TCRdb stores just in-frame clones and leaves some out. The profile shows tens of thousands of clones, roughly nine tenths of them singletons. Here the sequenced sample was CD4+ or CD8+ T cells sorted from blood, taken in a trial of the OX40 agonist ivuxolimab. These receptors were obtained from an adult with an advanced solid tumor such as melanoma, head and neck, liver or kidney cancer.

The chain couples TRBV5-8 to TRBJ2-5; the D is unclear. Germline V gives CDR1 SGHTS, CDR2 YDEGEE. V dropped 3 bases and J dropped 4 bases, with 4 bases sitting between them. CDR3 length equals 11 residues. The CDR3 nucleotides read TGTGCCAGCAGCTCAGTAGAGACCCAGTACTTC. This translates into CASSSVETQYF.

This chain links TRBV9 with TRBJ2-3; no clear D. The germline V and J ends were trimmed by 0 bases and 6 bases, with 8 bases remaining between them. Per germline, CDR1 SGDLS and CDR2 YYNGEE. The CDR3 contains 13 residues. CDR3 sequence: CASSVVAVDTQYF. CDR3 DNA sequence: TGTGCCAGCAGCGTAGTTGCAGTTGATACGCAGTATTTT. The full variable domain, with the rest looked up from reference TRBV9 and TRBJ2-3, is DSGVTQTPKHLITATGQRVTLRCSPRSGDLSVYWYQQSLDQGLQFLIQYYNGEERAKGNILERFSAQQFPDLHSELNLSSLELGDSALYFCASSVVAVDTQYFGPGTRLTVL.